This TCR beta chain is drawn from a study of blood T cell repertoires in COVID-19. Clones were sequenced by immunoSEQ multiplex PCR, and TCRdb holds only the in-frame ones, with some missing. The table shows 65,000 to 95,000 clones, with about nine tenths occurring only once. The CDR3 is 14 residues long. Trimming left V 3 bases short and J 6 bases short, with 14 bases between. CDR1 and CDR2 (germline): LNHDA, SQIVND (reference sequence). The receptor comes from a man aged 65 to 79 with active or convalescent COVID-19. This sequence joins TRBV19 and TRBJ1-1; TRBD1 might be the D (5 bases). The specimen was peripheral blood. CDR3 sequence (DNA): TGTGCCAGTAGTATGGGGCAGGGAAGCTCTGAAGCTTTCTTT. Translating gives CASSMGQGSSEAFF.